Sequencing of this TCR beta chain was carried out in a study of T cell responses to AZD1222 COVID-19 vaccine. Study conclusions and caveats: Regions left unmutated in variants are reportedly the target of nearly half of spike-specific TCRs. Clonal diversity was possibly underestimated; the donors were predominantly white British and more often female. The peak T cell response came first, and repertoires were sampled only after it. Regions 160-218 and 743-854 held dominance among vaccine-associated CD4 TCRs, which spanned spike.

To note about this clone: What it binds is not known.

Sequencing was performed with immunoSEQ multiplex PCR; in TCRdb, only in-frame clones are kept and a portion is missing. The sample shows about 72,000 clones, roughly 87% of them seen only once. V lost 1 base, J lost 5 bases, and 3 bases stayed unmatched. The CDR3 runs 14 residues. Germline V lookup: CDR1 MNHEY, CDR2 SMNVEV (reference sequence). This specimen consisted of peripheral blood, obtained on day 0 of AZD1222 vaccination. V and J are TRBV27 and TRBJ1-2; 8 bases map to TRBD1. This receptor was identified in an adult in good health. CDR3 in amino acids: CASSLYGTGYGYTF. The CDR3, as DNA: TGTGCCAGCAGTTTATATGGGACAGGTTATGGCTACACCTTC.